This record concerns one T cell receptor (beta chain) sequence. Its specificity is unknown. PCR was performed using 60 Vbeta and 13 Jbeta primers. Produced via immunoSEQ multiplex PCR; TCRdb's table is partial and in-frame only. The sample lists about 67,000 clones; 80% to 90% were seen once. The data belong to a study of cytomegalovirus exposure and HLA in healthy donors. CDR1 and CDR2 (germline): MNHEY, SMNVEV (reference sequence). This CDR3 is 16 amino acids long. V was pared by 5 bases and J by 4 bases, with 13 bases of the junction left unmatched. Study findings and constraints: The classifier reportedly diagnosed cytomegalovirus status with high sensitivity and specificity. It has been reported that TCR beta sequences accurately predicted the HLA-A and HLA-B alleles of most subjects. Analysis was performed later, and it showed HLA-associated TCR beta chains to be more clonally expanded than equally common others.

The origin of this receptor is a woman aged 25 to 39 in good health and CMV-seropositive. Material for sequencing was PBMCs. This chain links TRBV27 with TRBJ2-7; 8 bases agree with TRBD2. CDR3 DNA: TGTGCCAGCAGTCCTAGAGGCGCTAGCGGGTATTACGAGCAGTACTTC. It encodes CASSPRGASGYYEQYF.